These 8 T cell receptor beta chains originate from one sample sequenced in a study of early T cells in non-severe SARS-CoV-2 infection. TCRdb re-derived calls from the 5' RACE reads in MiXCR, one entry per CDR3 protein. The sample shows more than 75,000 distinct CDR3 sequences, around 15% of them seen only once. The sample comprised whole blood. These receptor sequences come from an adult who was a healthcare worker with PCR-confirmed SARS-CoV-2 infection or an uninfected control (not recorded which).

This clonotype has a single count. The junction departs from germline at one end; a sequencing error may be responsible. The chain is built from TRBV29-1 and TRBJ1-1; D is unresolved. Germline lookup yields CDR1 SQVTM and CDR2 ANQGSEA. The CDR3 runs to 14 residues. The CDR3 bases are TGCGGCGTCGCTAAGCGAAGTGTGAACACTGAAGCTTTCTTT. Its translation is CGVAKRSVNTEAFF.

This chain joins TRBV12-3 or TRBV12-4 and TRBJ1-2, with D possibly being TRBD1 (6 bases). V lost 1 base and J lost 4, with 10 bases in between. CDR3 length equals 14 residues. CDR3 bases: TGTGCCAGCAGTTTAGTTAGGGGGAGCTATGGCTACACCTTC. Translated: CASSLVRGSYGYTF.

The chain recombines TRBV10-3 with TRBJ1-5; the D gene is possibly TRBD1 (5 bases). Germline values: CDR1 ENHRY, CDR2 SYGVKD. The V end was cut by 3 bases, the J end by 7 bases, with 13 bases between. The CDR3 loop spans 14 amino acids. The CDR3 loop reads CAISESGSEQPQHF. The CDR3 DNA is TGTGCCATCAGTGAATCAGGGAGCGAGCAGCCCCAGCATTTT.

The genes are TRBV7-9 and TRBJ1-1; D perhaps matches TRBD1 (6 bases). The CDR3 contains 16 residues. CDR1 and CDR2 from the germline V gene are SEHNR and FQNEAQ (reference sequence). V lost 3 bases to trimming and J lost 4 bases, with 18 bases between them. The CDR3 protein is CASSFLTWEGGTEAFF. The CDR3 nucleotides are TGTGCCAGCAGCTTCCTCACTTGGGAGGGGGGCACTGAAGCTTTCTTT.

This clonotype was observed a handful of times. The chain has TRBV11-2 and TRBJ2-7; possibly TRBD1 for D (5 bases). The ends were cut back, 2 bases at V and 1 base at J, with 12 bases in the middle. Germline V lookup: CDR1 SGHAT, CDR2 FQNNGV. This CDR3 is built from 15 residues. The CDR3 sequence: CASSLLGQPSYEQYF. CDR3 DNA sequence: TGTGCCAGCAGCTTATTAGGACAACCGTCCTACGAGCAGTACTTC.

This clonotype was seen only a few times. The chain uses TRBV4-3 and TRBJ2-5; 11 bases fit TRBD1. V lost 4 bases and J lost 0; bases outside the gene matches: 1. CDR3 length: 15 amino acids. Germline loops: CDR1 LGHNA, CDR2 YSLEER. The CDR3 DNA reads TGCGCCAGCAGCCCGGGACAGGGGGACCAAGAGACCCAGTACTTC. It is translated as CASSPGQGDQETQYF.

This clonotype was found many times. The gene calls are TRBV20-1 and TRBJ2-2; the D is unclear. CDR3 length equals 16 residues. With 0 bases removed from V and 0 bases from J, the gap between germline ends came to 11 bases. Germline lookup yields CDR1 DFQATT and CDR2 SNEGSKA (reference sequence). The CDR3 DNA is TGCAGTGCTAGAGATCCAATCAGCGCGAACACCGGGGAGCTGTTTTTT. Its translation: CSARDPISANTGELFF.

For the CDR3, the DNA is TGCAGCGTTGAGCGAAGGAATGAGCAGTTCTTC. This sequence encodes CSVERRNEQFF. The chain uses TRBV29-1 and TRBJ2-1; D ambiguous. Trimming shortened V by 3 bases and J by 7 bases, and 7 bases separated the two germline ends. The CDR3 is 11 residues long. Germline assignment: CDR1 SQVTM and CDR2 ANQGSEA.